These T cell receptor beta chains were read from a single sample in a study of cytomegalovirus exposure and HLA in healthy donors. The repertoire was sequenced with immunoSEQ multiplex PCR; TCRdb's copy has only in-frame clones and lacks some. The sample holds fewer than 200,000 clones, more than 80% seen once. What was sequenced was PBMCs. The receptors stem from a woman aged 18 to 35 in good health and CMV-seronegative. CDR3s include the opening cysteine and the closing phenylalanine or tryptophan. The order of the fields is CDR3 DNA, CDR3 protein, D gene, V gene, J gene, clone size. A D gene is named only where the DNA matches it firmly. Only part of the rows carry a size: once, few, many, or a class if the clone is expanded.

TGTGCCAGCAGCTTAGATCTTTCCGGGACAGTGAACACTGAAGCTTTCTTT	CASSLDLSGTVNTEAFF	TRBD1	TRBV11-2	TRBJ1-1	.
TGTGCCAGCAGTTTTAGATATACCGGGGAGCTGTTTTTT	CASSFRYTGELFF	.	TRBV28	TRBJ2-2	.
TGTGCCAGCTCATTAGGGACATCCTACAATGAGCAGTTCTTC	CASSLGTSYNEQFF	.	TRBV18	TRBJ2-1	.
TGCAGCGTTGAATCTGGGACTAGCTTTGGCACAGATACGCAGTATTTT	CSVESGTSFGTDTQYF	TRBD2	TRBV29-1	TRBJ2-3	.
TGTGCCAGCAGGACCCAACCGGGACAGCTCACTGAAGCTTTCTTT	CASRTQPGQLTEAFF	TRBD1	TRBV5-5	TRBJ1-1	.
TGTGCCAGCAGTTCCCCCTGGGCAGGGATATACGAGCAGTACTTC	CASSSPWAGIYEQYF	.	TRBV28	TRBJ2-7	.
TGTGCCAGCAGCTTACTGTTTGGCCCTGTCTCAGATACGCAGTATTTT	CASSLLFGPVSDTQYF	.	TRBV7-3	TRBJ2-3	.
TGTGCCAGCAGCTTAGCGCTAGGCAGCTACTACGAGCAGTACTTC	CASSLALGSYYEQYF	.	TRBV7-8	TRBJ2-7	.
TGCGCCAGCAGCGCCGTTAGGGGCCGTAACTATGGCTACACCTTC	CASSAVRGRNYGYTF	.	TRBV5-1	TRBJ1-2	.
TGTGCCAGCACCTCTCTGGCACAGGGGAATAATTCACCCCTCCACTTT	CASTSLAQGNNSPLHF	TRBD1	TRBV2	TRBJ1-6	.
TGTGCCAGCAGCCCCCGCAGTTTGGTCGACTCCTACGAGCAGTACTTC	CASSPRSLVDSYEQYF	.	TRBV5-6	TRBJ2-7	.
TGCGCCAGCAGCCTACGGACTAGCGGGAGCGGGAATGAGCAGTTCTTC	CASSLRTSGSGNEQFF	TRBD2	TRBV4-3	TRBJ2-1	.
TGTGCCAGCAGTTACTCTGGGGGGGACACTGAAGCTTTCTTT	CASSYSGGDTEAFF	.	TRBV6-5	TRBJ1-1	.
TGTGCCAGCAGTCGGAGAGGACGGGAGAACTATGGCTACACCTTC	CASSRRGRENYGYTF	.	TRBV6-1	TRBJ1-2	.
TGTGCCAGCAGCCAAACGCAGGGGGTTCGTGAAAAACTGTTTTTT	CASSQTQGVREKLFF	TRBD1	TRBV11-2	TRBJ1-4	.
TGTGCCAGCCAATACTCGACAGGGGGCACTGAAGCTTTCTTT	CASQYSTGGTEAFF	TRBD1	TRBV28	TRBJ1-1	.
TGTGCCAGCAGTTTAGGGGGGGGCACTGAAGCTTTCTTT	CASSLGGGTEAFF	.	TRBV28	TRBJ1-1	.
TGCGCCAGCAGTGGGGCTAGCGGGAGCATCGCTTGGGCCGGGGAGCTGTTTTTT	CASSGASGSIAWAGELFF	TRBD2	TRBV10-2	TRBJ2-2	.
TGTGCCATCAGTGTCACAGGGGGAGTGCGGGCTAGGTACGAGCAGTACTTC	CAISVTGGVRARYEQYF	TRBD1	TRBV10-3	TRBJ2-7	.
TGTGCCAGCAGCCCACAGGTACTAGCCAAAAACATTCAGTACTTC	CASSPQVLAKNIQYF	.	TRBV7-8	TRBJ2-4	.
TGTGCCAGCACACCCCACAGGGGGAATTCGACCCAGTACTTC	CASTPHRGNSTQYF	TRBD1	TRBV27	TRBJ2-5	.
TGTGCCAGCAGCGTTCACTCGAGTATCGGGATTTACGAGCAGTACTTC	CASSVHSSIGIYEQYF	.	TRBV11-3	TRBJ2-7	.
TGTGCCAGCAGCTCGGGGGCGGGAGAATACGAGCAGTACTTC	CASSSGAGEYEQYF	.	TRBV7-9	TRBJ2-7	.
TGTGCCACCAGCAGAGTCGGGGGGATTGTGGAGACCCAGTACTTC	CATSRVGGIVETQYF	TRBD2	TRBV15	TRBJ2-5	.
TGTGCCAGCAGTGGACTGGCTAAGGAGCAGTACTTC	CASSGLAKEQYF	.	TRBV6-1	TRBJ2-7	.
TGTGCCAGTAGTATGTTCGCTAGCGGGAATCGAGAGACCCAGTACTTC	CASSMFASGNRETQYF	TRBD2	TRBV19	TRBJ2-5	.
TGCGCCAGCAGCCTCAATGGGGGGGGCACTGAAGCTTTCTTT	CASSLNGGGTEAFF	.	TRBV5-1	TRBJ1-1	few
TGTGCCAGTTCCGGGACTAGCGGGAGGTCAAACGGGGATACGCAGTATTTT	CASSGTSGRSNGDTQYF	TRBD2	TRBV5-5	TRBJ2-3	few
TGTGCCAGCAGTTTTCGGGGGCCCCAGCATTTT	CASSFRGPQHF	.	TRBV28	TRBJ1-5	few
TGTGCCAGCACTTACGCCCGAGGCACTAATGAAAAACTGTTTTTT	CASTYARGTNEKLFF	.	TRBV6-5	TRBJ1-4	.
TGCGCCAGCAGCTCAGACAGGGCCTCCACAGATACGCAGTATTTT	CASSSDRASTDTQYF	TRBD1	TRBV5-1	TRBJ2-3	few
TGTGCTAGCAGTTCCGGGGTGCAAGAGACCCAGTACTTC	CASSSGVQETQYF	.	TRBV7-7	TRBJ2-5	once
TGTGCCAGCAGTTTATCCTGGGGAGGGACCGGGGAGCTGTTTTTT	CASSLSWGGTGELFF	TRBD2	TRBV27	TRBJ2-2	.
TGTGCCAGCAGTTTGGTGGGGACAGGGACTGCCTACGAGCAGTACTTC	CASSLVGTGTAYEQYF	TRBD1	TRBV6-5	TRBJ2-7	.
TGTGCCAGCATGCGGGCTGGCCAAGAGACCCAGTACTTC	CASMRAGQETQYF	.	TRBV6-5	TRBJ2-5	.
TGTGCCAGCAGGATGGTTGTCGGGGGGATAGGGAATCAGCCCCAGCATTTT	CASRMVVGGIGNQPQHF	.	TRBV28	TRBJ1-5	.
TGTGCCAGCAGCTTGGGACTAGCGGGAGGAGGTTTCGAGACCCAGTACTTC	CASSLGLAGGGFETQYF	TRBD2	TRBV11-2	TRBJ2-5	.
TGCGCCAGCAGCGATAGCAGGAGGGCCACAGATACGCAGTATTTT	CASSDSRRATDTQYF	.	TRBV5-1	TRBJ2-3	.
TGCGCCAGCAGCCAAGACCCGGGACAGTATAATTCACCCCTCCACTTT	CASSQDPGQYNSPLHF	TRBD1	TRBV4-3	TRBJ1-6	.
TGCGCCAGCAGCCCTACGCTAGCGGGAGGGCTTCGAAGAGCCTACGAGCAGTACTTC	CASSPTLAGGLRRAYEQYF	TRBD2	TRBV4-1	TRBJ2-7	few